The text below deals with one TCR beta chain. CDR3 size: 15 residues. The germline gives CDR1 MNHEY, CDR2 SMNVEV (reference sequence). Trimming removed 4 bases from V and 0 bases from J, with 7 bases in between. These data belong to a study of CD8 T cells in Susac syndrome. With random hexamers, reverse transcription was performed on roughly 0.5 to 1 ug of RNA. Each CDR3 protein is one row after TCRdb ran MiXCR on the immunoSEQ multiplex PCR reads. The table records 230,000 or so distinct CDR3 sequences, 95% of them present only once. The V gene is TRBV27, the J gene TRBJ2-6; D uncertain. The clonotype originates from a human donor with multiple sclerosis. Sequencing input: CD4+ T cells from PBMCs. CDR3 DNA: TGTGCCAGCAGTTCCCTGAGCTCTGGGGCCAACGTCCTGACTTTC. Its protein is CASSSLSSGANVLTF.